Listed below are T cell receptor beta chains from one sample, sequenced in a study of radiotherapy plus CTLA-4 blockade in lung cancer. Profiled with immunoSEQ multiplex PCR; TCRdb holds only in-frame clones, not every one. The table includes approximately 85,000 clones, roughly 86% detected once. This specimen was peripheral blood, taken from a patient treated with radiotherapy plus ipilimumab. The source of these receptors is a human donor with non-small cell lung cancer who had a partial response to radiotherapy plus ipilimumab. The CDR3 runs from the conserved cysteine through the conserved F or W. The order of the fields is J gene, D gene, V gene, clone size, CDR3 DNA, CDR3 protein. The D gene is left open where the match is weak. The size entry is marked missing in some rows and otherwise reads once, few, many or a size class.

TRBJ1-5	-	TRBV10-2	-	TGCGCCAGCAGTGAGTCAGCGCAGCCCCAGCATTTT	CASSESAQPQHF
TRBJ1-3	-	TRBV2	-	TGTGCCAGCAGCGGGGGAACAGCCTCTGGAAACACCATATATTTT	CASSGGTASGNTIYF
TRBJ2-2	-	TRBV27	-	TGTGCCAGCAAAAGGACACCGAACACCGGGGAGCTGTTTTTT	CASKRTPNTGELFF
TRBJ1-3	TRBD1	TRBV14	once	TGTGCCAGCAGCGATACAGGGGGCTGGTCTGGAAACACCATATATTTT	CASSDTGGWSGNTIYF
TRBJ2-1	TRBD1	TRBV9	-	TGTGCCAGCAGCGTGGACAGGGCCTACAATGAGCAGTTCTTC	CASSVDRAYNEQFF
TRBJ2-5	TRBD2	TRBV19	few	TGTGCCAGTAGCAACAAAAGGACTAGCGGGCAAGAGACCCAGTACTTC	CASSNKRTSGQETQYF
TRBJ2-7	-	TRBV14	-	TGTGCCAGCAGCCAAGAAGTCGGTAGGGGTAAGCAGTACTTC	CASSQEVGRGKQYF
TRBJ1-6	TRBD1	TRBV5-1	-	TGCGCCAGCAGCTTGGGAGGCAGGGGGAATTCACCCCCCCACTTT	CASSLGGRGNSPPHF
TRBJ1-2	TRBD1	TRBV5-6	-	TGTGCCAGCAGCTTGGACGGACAGGGTTACCCACTCGACGGCTACACCTTC	CASSLDGQGYPLDGYTF
TRBJ1-1	-	TRBV6-1	few	TGTGCCAGCAGTGACAGGGGTTGGAACACTGAAGCTTTCTTT	CASSDRGWNTEAFF
TRBJ1-1	-	TRBV27	-	TGTGCCAGCAGTTCGCGGTGGAGCGGGGAAGCTTTCTTT	CASSSRWSGEAFF
TRBJ2-7	TRBD2	TRBV6-1	-	TGTGCCAGCACGGGTCAGCTAGCGGGAGTCTATGAGCAGTACTTC	CASTGQLAGVYEQYF
TRBJ2-2	TRBD1	TRBV28	-	TGTGCCAGCACCTTAGGGACAGCTTTTGGTCCGAACACCGGGGAGCTGTTTTTT	CASTLGTAFGPNTGELFF
TRBJ2-3	-	TRBV14	-	TGTGCCAGCAGCCAAGGAGTGAAACCCACAGATACGCAGTATTTT	CASSQGVKPTDTQYF
TRBJ2-6	-	TRBV28	-	TGTGCCAGCAGCCTAGGGGCTTCCAAACCCCCTGGGGCCAACGTCCTGACTTTC	CASSLGASKPPGANVLTF
TRBJ2-5	-	TRBV7-6	once	TGTGCCAGCAGCCCAAGACTAGCCAGAGGGGGGGAGACCCAGTACTTC	CASSPRLARGGETQYF
TRBJ2-3	-	TRBV7-3	-	TGTGCCAGCAGCTTAGTCCCCCTTAGCACAGATACGCAGTATTTT	CASSLVPLSTDTQYF
TRBJ1-6	TRBD1	TRBV5-1	-	TGCGCCAGCAGCTTGGACCGGGCAGGGGGAGTTGGAGGGAATTCACCCCTCCACTTT	CASSLDRAGGVGGNSPLHF